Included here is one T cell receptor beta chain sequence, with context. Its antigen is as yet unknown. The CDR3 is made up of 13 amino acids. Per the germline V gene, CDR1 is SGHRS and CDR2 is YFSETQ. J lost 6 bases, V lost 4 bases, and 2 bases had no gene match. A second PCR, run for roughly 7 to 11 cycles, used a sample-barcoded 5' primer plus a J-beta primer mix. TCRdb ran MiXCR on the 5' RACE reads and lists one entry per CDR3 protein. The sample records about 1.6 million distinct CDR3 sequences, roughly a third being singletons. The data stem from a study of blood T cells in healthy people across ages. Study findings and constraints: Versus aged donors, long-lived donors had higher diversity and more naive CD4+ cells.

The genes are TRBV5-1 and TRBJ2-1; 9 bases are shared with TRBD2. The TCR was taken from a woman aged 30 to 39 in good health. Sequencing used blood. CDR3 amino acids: CASSGTSFNEQFF. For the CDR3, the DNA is TGCGCCAGCAGCGGGACTAGCTTCAATGAGCAGTTCTTC.